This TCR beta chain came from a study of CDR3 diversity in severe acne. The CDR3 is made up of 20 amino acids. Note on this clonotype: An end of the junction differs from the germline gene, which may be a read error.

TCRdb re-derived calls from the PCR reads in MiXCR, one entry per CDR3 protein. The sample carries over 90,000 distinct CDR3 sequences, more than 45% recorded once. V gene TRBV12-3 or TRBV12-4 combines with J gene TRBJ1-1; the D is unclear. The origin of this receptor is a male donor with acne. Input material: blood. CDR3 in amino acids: CASSLRYFRVELRKNTEASF. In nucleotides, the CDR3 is TGTGCCAGCAGTTTACGGTACTTCCGGGTGGAGCTTAGAAAGAACACTGAAGCTTCCTTT.